Listed here are 23 T cell receptor beta chains from one sample, sequenced in a study of CD8 T cells in Susac syndrome. RNA totalling roughly 0.5 to 1 ug underwent reverse transcription with random hexamers. MiXCR, applied by TCRdb to the immunoSEQ multiplex PCR reads, yields one record per CDR3 protein. The table has around 190,000 distinct CDR3 sequences, over 85% seen once; the top ten hold 0.1%. Sequencing was done on a sample of CD4+ T cells from PBMCs. All receptors come from a human donor in good health.

The V and J genes are TRBV6-2 or TRBV6-3 and TRBJ2-7; possibly TRBD1 or TRBD2 for D (5 bases each). Between the trimmed V and J ends, which lost 6 bases and 7 bases, there was a span of 19 bases. The CDR3 sequence is 14 residues long. Looked up from germline, CDR1 is MNHEY and CDR2 is SVGEGT. The CDR3 here is CASRPGTMGPEQYF. The CDR3 nucleotides read TGTGCCAGCAGACCAGGGACGATGGGTCCGGAGCAGTACTTC.

The chain employs TRBV12-3 or TRBV12-4 and TRBJ1-1, with D possibly TRBD1 on 6 matching bases. Between the trimmed V and J ends, which lost 5 bases and 8 bases, there was a span of 18 bases. This CDR3 is built from 14 residues. CDR3 nucleotide sequence: TGTGCCAGCAGTCTTGGGGGGCGAGGGTCGGAAGCTTTCTTT. Residues: CASSLGGRGSEAFF.

The chain recombines TRBV20-1 with TRBJ1-5, with 8 bases fitting TRBD1. The CDR3 has 14 amino acids. V shed 5 bases and J 2 bases; nucleotides not matched to a gene: 5. Looked up from germline, CDR1 is DFQATT and CDR2 is SNEGSKA (reference sequence). CDR3: CSAQGAVRNQPQHF. The CDR3 coding sequence is TGCAGTGCTCAGGGGGCTGTGCGCAATCAGCCCCAGCATTTT.

The CDR3 here is CSAIDRYSGNTIYF. CDR3 in DNA: TGCAGTGCTATTGACCGGTACTCTGGAAACACCATATATTTT. This rearrangement joins TRBV20-1 to TRBJ1-3; D is ambiguous. Trimming took off 4 bases at V and 0 bases at J, with 10 bases between the two ends. Germline V lookup: CDR1 DFQATT, CDR2 SNEGSKA (reference sequence). This CDR3 has 14 residues.

The V gene is TRBV30, the J gene TRBJ1-1, with 7 nucleotides matching TRBD1. V was pared by 2 bases and J by 11 bases, with 11 bases of the junction left unmatched. The CDR3 extends over 13 amino acids. The germline CDR1 and CDR2 sequences are GTSNPN and SVGIG (reference sequence). CDR3 coding DNA: TGTGCCTGGAGTCTCCCTAGGGGGCCGGCGGCTTTCTTT. Translation gives CAWSLPRGPAAFF.

The rearrangement uses TRBV3-1 and TRBJ2-5, with D perhaps TRBD1 (6 bases). CDR1 and CDR2 (germline): LGHDT, YNNKEL (reference sequence). The V and J ends lost 0 bases and 5 bases respectively, with 10 bases between them. The CDR3 consists of 14 residues. The CDR3 DNA sequence: TGTGCCAGCAGCCAAGAGTGGGGGCACGAGACCCAGTACTTC. Its protein is CASSQEWGHETQYF.

The rearrangement links TRBV29-1 to TRBJ1-5, with D possibly being TRBD1 (6 bases). This CDR3 comprises 13 residues. V lost 4 bases and J 3 bases, leaving 10 bases between the germline ends. Looked up from germline, CDR1 is SQVTM and CDR2 is ANQGSEA. The DNA for the CDR3 is TGCAGCGTTGCGGGGGCACTCAATCAGCCCCAGCATTTT. This codes for CSVAGALNQPQHF.

The J gene is TRBJ2-1, the V gene TRBV29-1; 9 nucleotides match TRBD1. This CDR3 spans 15 amino acids. With V trimmed by 7 bases and J by 2 bases, 9 bases remained unmatched. Germline V gene sequence: CDR1 SQVTM, CDR2 ANQGSEA. The CDR3 DNA is TGCAGCGCCCAAGGGACAGGGAGGACCTACAATGAGCAGTTCTTC. This codes for CSAQGTGRTYNEQFF.

The CDR3 reads CASSQGWGSHYEQYV. In nucleotides, the CDR3 is TGCGCCAGCAGCCAAGGCTGGGGCTCCCACTACGAGCAGTACGTC. The chain has TRBV4-1 and TRBJ2-7, with a tentative D call TRBD1 (5 bases). CDR1 is MGHRA and CDR2 is YSYEKL in the germline V gene. Trimming cost V 1 base and J 3 bases, with 13 bases left between them. The CDR3 contains 15 residues.

The rearrangement uses TRBV28 and TRBJ1-5; no firm D call. The V end lost 5 bases, the J end lost 11 bases, and 22 bases lay between the germline ends. CDR1 and CDR2 (germline): MDHEN, SYDVKM. CDR3 length equals 15 residues. The CDR3 coding sequence is TGTGCCAGCAGTACCGGAGAGGGAAGTACTGGAGCCCAGCATTTT. As protein: CASSTGEGSTGAQHF. Supplemented by reference TRBV28 and TRBJ1-5, the full variable domain reads DVKVTQSSRYLVKRTGEKVFLECVQDMDHENMFWYRQDPGLGLRLIYFSYDVKMKEKGDIPEGYSVSREKKERFSLILESASTNQTSMYLCASSTGEGSTGAQHFGDGTRLSIL.

The J gene is TRBJ2-2, the V gene TRBV23-1; possible D gene TRBD1, 6 bases. TRBV23-1 is labeled an ORF, and its function is uncertain. The CDR3 is 18 amino acids. Trimming removed 4 bases at V and 5 bases at J, with 23 bases between. In DNA, the CDR3 is TGCGCCAGCAGTCCCCCTCAACCGACAGGAAGTGCTACCGGGGAGCTGTTTTTT. This codes for CASSPPQPTGSATGELFF.

The chain has TRBV6-6 and TRBJ1-1; D not resolved. CDR3 size: 13 residues. Germline CDR1 MNHNY, CDR2 SVGAGI (reference sequence). The V gene lost 5 bases and the J gene lost 10 bases, with 17 bases spanning the gap. CDR3 sequence: CASSPREGSTAFF. The DNA for the CDR3 is TGTGCCAGCAGTCCTCGTGAAGGGTCGACAGCTTTCTTT.

In DNA form, the CDR3 reads TGTGCCTGGAGTGGGGATCTTAATTCACCCCTCCACTTT. Its protein is CAWSGDLNSPLHF. This chain connects TRBV30 to TRBJ1-6; D unresolved. Per germline, CDR1 GTSNPN and CDR2 SVGIG (reference sequence). The CDR3 runs to 13 residues. Trimming took off 1 base at V and 6 bases at J, with 7 bases between the two ends.

The V call is TRBV14, the J call TRBJ2-2; 7 bases map to TRBD1. The CDR3 runs to 13 residues. V was clipped by 5 bases and J by 6 bases; unmatched bases: 3. Germline lookup yields CDR1 SGHDN and CDR2 FVKESK. CDR3 nucleotide sequence: TGTGCCAGCAGCTTGACAGGGTCCGGGGAGCTGTTTTTT. This translates into CASSLTGSGELFF. The complete variable domain, with remaining parts taken from reference TRBV14 and TRBJ2-2, reads EAGVTQFPSHSVIEKGQTVTLRCDPISGHDNLYWYRRVMGKEIKFLLHFVKESKQDESGMPNNRFLAERTGGTYSTLKVQPAELEDSGVYFCASSLTGSGELFFGEGSRLTVL.

CDR3 nucleotides: TGTGCCAGCAGTGATCACAGGGGGCGGACCGGGGAGCTGTTTTTT. Its translation is CASSDHRGRTGELFF. This chain links TRBV6-6 with TRBJ2-2; 9 positions match TRBD1. V shed 5 bases and J 5 bases; nucleotides not matched to a gene: 6. The CDR3 extends over 15 amino acids. The germline CDR1 and CDR2 sequences are MNHNY and SVGAGI (reference sequence).

This rearrangement joins TRBV5-1 to TRBJ2-2; D gene unclear. Per germline, CDR1 SGHRS and CDR2 YFSETQ. This CDR3 spans 14 amino acids. V lost 5 bases to trimming and J lost 0 bases, with 8 bases between them. CDR3 DNA: TGCGCCAGCAGTGTTAGTGCGAACACCGGGGAGCTGTTTTTT. This sequence encodes CASSVSANTGELFF. The whole variable domain, remainder taken from reference TRBV5-1 and TRBJ2-2, is KAGVTQTPRYLIKTRGQQVTLSCSPISGHRSVSWYQQTPGQGLQFLFEYFSETQRNKGNFPGRFSGRQFSNSRSEMNVSTLELGDSALYLCASSVSANTGELFFGEGSRLTVL.

The chain joins TRBV7-9 to TRBJ1-2; 10 bases align to TRBD1. From germline, CDR1 is SEHNR and CDR2 FQNEAQ (reference sequence). J lost 8 bases, V lost 5 bases, and 8 bases had no gene match. The CDR3 has 14 amino acids. CDR3 residues: CASSDRGRMAGYTF. CDR3 sequence (DNA): TGTGCCAGCAGCGACAGGGGGCGAATGGCCGGCTACACCTTC.

V and J are TRBV24-1 and TRBJ1-5; the D is unclear. CDR1 and CDR2 from the germline V gene are KGHDR and SFDVKD. Trimming removed 3 bases from V and 7 bases from J, with 9 bases in between. CDR3 length: 13 amino acids. The CDR3 DNA reads as TGTGCCACCAGTGATGGGTTAGAACAGCCCCAGCATTTT. This gives the protein CATSDGLEQPQHF.

The J gene is TRBJ2-5, the V gene TRBV4-1; TRBD1 or TRBD2 may be the D gene (6 bases each). CDR1 MGHRA and CDR2 YSYEKL come from the germline V gene. CDR3 length: 16 amino acids. V gave up 1 base and J gave up 1 base, with 13 bases separating them. In DNA form, the CDR3 reads TGCGCCAGCAGCCAAGGGGGGCTAGCGAGCCAAGAGACCCAGTACTTC. Translated: CASSQGGLASQETQYF.

V and J are TRBV7-2 and TRBJ1-6; a possible D gene is TRBD1 (6 bases). CDR1 and CDR2 (germline): SGHTA, FQGNSA. Trimming left V 5 bases short and J 7 bases short, with 15 bases between. The CDR3 is 15 residues long. CDR3 nucleotides: TGTGCCAGCAGCCCCTCCAGGCAGGGGAATTCACCCCTCCACTTT. It encodes CASSPSRQGNSPLHF.

The chain employs TRBV5-1 and TRBJ2-7; 9 bases align to TRBD2. CDR3 length: 13 residues. Germline lookup yields CDR1 SGHRS and CDR2 YFSETQ. V trimming: 4 bases; J trimming: 9 bases; junction bases outside the gene matches: 8. The CDR3 spells CASSTSGSTVQYF. The CDR3 DNA is TGCGCCAGCAGCACTAGCGGGTCTACGGTGCAGTACTTC.

The rearrangement uses TRBV29-1 and TRBJ1-2, with 8 positions matching TRBD1. The CDR3 has 15 amino acids. Trimming took 1 base from V and 4 from J; bases not matched to a gene: 8. In germline, CDR1 is SQVTM, CDR2 ANQGSEA. This chain's CDR3 is CSVEGAQGASYGYTF. The CDR3 bases are TGCAGCGTTGAAGGGGCGCAGGGGGCGAGCTATGGCTACACCTTC.

This chain links TRBV27 with TRBJ1-4; 7 nucleotides align to TRBD1. The germline V gene encodes CDR1 MNHEY and CDR2 SMNVEV (reference sequence). This CDR3 comprises 14 residues. V trimming: 6 bases; J trimming: 4 bases; junction bases outside the gene matches: 5. CDR3 residues: CASRRQGGNEKLFF. The CDR3 region has the DNA TGTGCCAGCAGAAGACAGGGAGGTAATGAAAAACTGTTTTTT.